The T cell receptor (beta chain) under discussion was sequenced for a study of cytotoxic CD8 clonotypes in ibrutinib-treated CLL. Study context: Enrolment comprised roughly 11 relapsed/refractory and over 14 treatment-naive patients; fewer than 18 were IGHV unmutated. Partial responses numbered around 24 and complete responses 2; after a median about 74 months, around 14 stayed remitted and approximately 12 progressed.

Findings and limits, study-wide: Higher clonality was seen at ibrutinib response and a return toward baseline at progression. The study found public clonotypes uncommon, contracting or stable on treatment.

Comments on this clone: Its matching antigen is unknown.

Using immunoSEQ multiplex PCR, the repertoire was profiled, and TCRdb retains in-frame clones only, with some absent. The sample lists 160,000 or so clones, under 85% occurring once. CDR1 and CDR2 from the germline V gene are MDHEN and SYDVKM. The CDR3 consists of 14 residues. V lost 7 bases and J lost 9; bases outside the gene matches: 13. The source is a human donor with chronic lymphocytic leukemia. This rearrangement joins TRBV28 to TRBJ2-7; TRBD2 matches 9 bases. Sample: PBMCs, taken after 24 months of ibrutinib treatment. The CDR3 DNA is TGTGCCAGCACCACAGCGGGAGGTGGATCAAGGCAGTACTTC. Translation gives CASTTAGGGSRQYF.